This T cell receptor beta chain came from a study of T cell responses to AZD1222 COVID-19 vaccine. To note about this clone: What it recognizes is unknown.

Assay: immunoSEQ multiplex PCR; the TCRdb copy retains only in-frame clones and omits some. The sample has 140,000 to 150,000 clones; approximately 89% are singletons. Study results and limitations: Just five to seven people given AZD1222 tested seropositive at baseline.

There are 14 residues in the CDR3. Trimming took off 8 bases at V and 1 base at J, with 9 bases between the two ends. Germline CDR1 is LGHDT and CDR2 is YNNKEL (reference sequence). This receptor was taken from an adult in good health. J is TRBJ2-6 and V is TRBV3-1 (or the pseudogene TRBV3-2), with D hard to call. This material consisted of peripheral blood, taken on day 0 of AZD1222 vaccination. The DNA of the CDR3 is TGTGCCAGCTCGACCTTTTCTGGGGCCAACGTCCTGACTTTC. It encodes CASSTFSGANVLTF.